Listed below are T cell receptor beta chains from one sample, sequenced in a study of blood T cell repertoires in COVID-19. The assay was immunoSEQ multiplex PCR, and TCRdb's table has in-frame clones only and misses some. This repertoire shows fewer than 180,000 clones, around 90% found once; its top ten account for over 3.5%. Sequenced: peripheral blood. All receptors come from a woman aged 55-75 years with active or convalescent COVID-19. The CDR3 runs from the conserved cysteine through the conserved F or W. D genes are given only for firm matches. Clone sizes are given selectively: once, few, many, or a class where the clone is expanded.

CASSLVAREVAFF,TGTGCCAGCAGTTTGGTGGCGAGGGAAGTAGCTTTCTTT,-,TRBV27,TRBJ1-1,-
CASSRQGLGEQYF,TGTGCCAGCAGCCGACAGGGCTTGGGAGAGCAGTACTTC,TRBD1,TRBV6-2/TRBV6-3,TRBJ2-7,-
CASQGVDTQYF,TGTGCCAGCCAGGGCGTGGATACGCAGTATTTT,-,TRBV10-3,TRBJ2-3,-
CASSGQANEKLFF,TGTGCCAGCTCGGGACAAGCGAATGAAAAACTGTTTTTT,-,TRBV12-3/TRBV12-4,TRBJ1-4,-
CASSSGGAGNEQFF,TGTGCCAGTTCTAGCGGGGGGGCCGGGAATGAGCAGTTCTTC,TRBD2,TRBV19,TRBJ2-1,-
CASSMTGWNTEAFF,TGTGCCAGCAGTATGACAGGGTGGAACACTGAAGCTTTCTTT,TRBD1,TRBV2,TRBJ1-1,-
CASSRGRQPQHF,TGTGCCAGCAGTCGGGGAAGACAGCCCCAGCATTTT,-,TRBV6-2/TRBV6-3,TRBJ1-5,-
CASSWGQGGANVLTF,TGTGCCAGCAGCTGGGGACAGGGCGGGGCCAACGTCCTGACTTTC,TRBD1,TRBV5-6,TRBJ2-6,-
CASSITLQGSGNTIYF,TGTGCCAGTAGTATAACGCTACAGGGATCTGGAAACACCATATATTTT,-,TRBV19,TRBJ1-3,once
CASSVLVMTEQYF,TGTGCCAGCAGTGTACTCGTTATGACTGAGCAGTACTTC,-,TRBV2,TRBJ2-7,-
CASSSKQGSGTEAFF,TGTGCCAGCAGTTCAAAACAGGGGAGCGGCACTGAAGCTTTCTTT,TRBD1,TRBV7-9,TRBJ1-1,-
CASSLDRVGGTEAFF,TGTGCCAGCAGCTTAGACAGGGTTGGGGGCACTGAAGCTTTCTTT,TRBD1,TRBV7-3,TRBJ1-1,-
CASSPLDSPYEQYF,TGTGCCAGCTCACCCCTAGACAGTCCCTACGAGCAGTACTTC,-,TRBV18,TRBJ2-7,-
CAKQGDYNSPLHF,TGTGCCAAACAGGGGGACTATAATTCACCCCTCCACTTT,TRBD1,TRBV30,TRBJ1-6,few
CASSRGRRANYGYTF,TGTGCCAGCAGCAGAGGCCGACGGGCTAACTATGGCTACACCTTC,-,TRBV21-1,TRBJ1-2,-
CASSQDLGGSGNTIYF,TGCGCCAGCAGCCAAGATTTGGGGGGCTCTGGAAACACCATATATTTT,-,TRBV4-1,TRBJ1-3,-
CASSLLSTYQPQHF,TGTGCCAGCAGTTTATTGTCAACTTATCAGCCCCAGCATTTT,-,TRBV28,TRBJ1-5,few
CASSLRRVQGASSGNTIYF,TGTGCCAGCAGCTTACGAAGGGTGCAGGGGGCTAGCTCTGGAAACACCATATATTTT,TRBD1,TRBV7-9,TRBJ1-3,-
CASSESRDRAGTF,TGTGCCAGCAGTGAGTCCCGGGACAGGGCGGGCACCTTC,TRBD1,TRBV12-3/TRBV12-4,TRBJ1-2,-
CASSRTGEGNQPQHF,TGCGCCAGCAGCCGGACAGGGGAGGGCAATCAGCCCCAGCATTTT,TRBD1,TRBV10-2,TRBJ1-5,-
CAWSTGVGNYGYTF,TGTGCCTGGAGTACAGGGGTAGGAAACTATGGCTACACCTTC,TRBD1,TRBV30,TRBJ1-2,-
CASSYVQGYGYTF,TGTGCCAGCAGTTACGTTCAGGGATATGGCTACACCTTC,-,TRBV6-2/TRBV6-3,TRBJ1-2,-
CSDGPTGGLYGYTF,TGCAGCGACGGTCCGACAGGGGGCCTTTATGGCTACACCTTC,TRBD1,TRBV29-1,TRBJ1-2,-
CASSPQRGARYNEQFF,TGTGCCAGCAGCCCGCAGCGGGGGGCCAGGTACAATGAGCAGTTCTTC,TRBD2,TRBV9,TRBJ2-1,-
CASSQDRTGAGEKLFF,TGTGCCAGCAGCCAAGACCGGACAGGGGCTGGGGAAAAACTGTTTTTT,TRBD1,TRBV3-1/TRBV3-2,TRBJ1-4,-
CAIRTRGDYEQYF,TGTGCCATCAGAACCAGGGGGGACTACGAGCAGTACTTC,-,TRBV10-3,TRBJ2-7,-
CAISESKDSPYEQYF,TGTGCCATCAGTGAGTCGAAAGACAGCCCCTACGAGCAGTACTTC,-,TRBV10-3,TRBJ2-7,-
CAIRASSGGAPDTQYF,TGTGCCATCAGGGCCTCTAGCGGGGGGGCTCCAGATACGCAGTATTTT,TRBD2,TRBV10-3,TRBJ2-3,-
CAISESQDRFGYTF,TGTGCCATCAGTGAGTCTCAGGACAGGTTTGGCTACACCTTC,TRBD1,TRBV10-3,TRBJ1-2,-
CASGGGQVGIYEQYF,TGTGCTAGTGGGGGCGGACAGGTGGGGATTTACGAGCAGTACTTC,TRBD1,TRBV12-5,TRBJ2-7,-
CASSQGGRNSPLHF,TGTGCCAGCAGCCAAGGGGGCCGGAATTCACCCCTCCACTTT,-,TRBV3-1/TRBV3-2,TRBJ1-6,-
CASSLIRAGNTIYF,TGTGCCAGCAGCTTAATCAGGGCTGGAAACACCATATATTTT,-,TRBV7-9,TRBJ1-3,-
CAISDRHNYGYTF,TGTGCCATCAGTGATAGACACAACTATGGCTACACCTTC,-,TRBV10-3,TRBJ1-2,-
CASSAGMYTQYF,TGTGCCAGCAGCGCAGGGATGTATACGCAGTATTTT,-,TRBV2,TRBJ2-3,-
CASSVTGGPSYEQYF,TGTGCCAGCAGCGTTACAGGGGGCCCCTCCTACGAGCAGTACTTC,TRBD1,TRBV7-6,TRBJ2-7,once
CSGRDGYGYTF,TGCAGTGGGCGGGACGGCTATGGCTACACCTTC,-,TRBV20-1,TRBJ1-2,few
CASSLDSGTGELFF,TGTGCCAGCAGCTTAGATTCGGGTACCGGGGAGCTGTTTTTT,-,TRBV7-3,TRBJ2-2,-
CASSHPGSTDTQYF,TGTGCCAGCAGCCACCCGGGAAGCACAGATACGCAGTATTTT,-,TRBV6-5,TRBJ2-3,-
CASGLVLRGLRWNQPQHF,TGTGCTAGTGGTTTGGTACTAAGAGGGCTGAGATGGAATCAGCCCCAGCATTTT,-,TRBV12-5,TRBJ1-5,-
CASNEANTEAFF,TGTGCCAGCAACGAAGCGAACACTGAAGCTTTCTTT,-,TRBV5-6,TRBJ1-1,once